These 11 T cell receptor beta chains share one sample of origin, sequenced in a study of blood T cell repertoires in COVID-19. Method: immunoSEQ multiplex PCR; TCRdb's copy keeps in-frame clones and lacks some. The sample lists more than 300,000 clones, approximately 89% occurring once. Sequenced material: peripheral blood. All receptors derive from a woman in her twenties or thirties with COVID-19, enrolled during active disease.

This chain links TRBV11-2 with TRBJ2-3; D may be TRBD1 (5 bases). The CDR3 has 13 residues. Germline V CDR1 and CDR2: SGHAT, FQNNGV. V lost 5 bases and J lost 1, with 7 bases in between. The CDR3 region is CASSSRGTDTQYF. CDR3 coding DNA: TGTGCCAGCAGCAGCAGGGGCACAGATACGCAGTATTTT.

This clone was detected once. The gene calls are TRBV5-1 and TRBJ2-5, with TRBD2 matching over 9 bases. This CDR3 has 14 residues. Germline V gives CDR1 SGHRS, CDR2 YFSETQ. J lost 1 base, V lost 4 bases, and 2 bases had no gene match. The CDR3: CASSRGLAQETQYF. CDR3 in DNA: TGCGCCAGCAGCCGGGGACTAGCCCAAGAGACCCAGTACTTC.

V and J are TRBV10-3 and TRBJ2-7, with 9 bases aligning to TRBD2. The CDR3 is made up of 18 amino acids. V was pared by 2 bases and J by 6 bases, with 17 bases of the junction left unmatched. Germline CDR1 ENHRY, CDR2 SYGVKD. The CDR3 nucleotides are TGTGCCATCAGTGAGGCGGCGGCAGGGGCTAGCGGGATGAGCGAGCAGTACGTC. It specifies CAISEAAAGASGMSEQYV.

This chain connects TRBV19 to TRBJ1-6, with TRBD1 as a possible D gene (6 bases). V lost 5 bases and J 7 bases, leaving 15 bases between the germline ends. The CDR3 has 15 residues. Per the germline V gene, CDR1 is LNHDA and CDR2 is SQIVND (reference sequence). CDR3 DNA: TGTGCCAGTAGTCCTACCGGGACAAGAAATTCACCCCTCCACTTT. Protein product: CASSPTGTRNSPLHF. The whole variable domain, filled in from reference TRBV19 and TRBJ1-6, reads DGGITQSPKYLFRKEGQNVTLSCEQNLNHDAMYWYRQDPGQGLRLIYYSQIVNDFQKGDIAEGYSVSREKKESFPLTVTSAQKNPTAFYLCASSPTGTRNSPLHFGNGTRLTVT.

V and J are TRBV6-6 and TRBJ1-3; 7 positions agree with TRBD1. Trimming at V came to 2 bases and at J to 3 bases, leaving 7 bases not matched to a gene. This CDR3 is 16 amino acids long. The germline CDR1 and CDR2 sequences are MNHNY and SVGAGI (reference sequence). CDR3 DNA sequence: TGTGCCAGCAGTTACCAGGACAGGACGCATGGAAACACCATATATTTT. This encodes CASSYQDRTHGNTIYF.

V is TRBV19 and J is TRBJ1-3; D is unclear. Trimming took off 7 bases at V and 0 bases at J, with 7 bases between the two ends. Germline V CDR1 and CDR2: LNHDA, SQIVND (reference sequence). The CDR3 extends over 13 amino acids. CDR3 coding DNA: TGTGCCAGTACGGAGGGCTCTGGAAACACCATATATTTT. Amino acids: CASTEGSGNTIYF.

The CDR3 protein is CASTLDRSSYEQYF. The CDR3 region has the DNA TGCGCCAGCACCCTGGACAGGAGCTCCTACGAGCAGTACTTC. V and J are TRBV5-1 and TRBJ2-7; the match to TRBD1 covers 7 bases. CDR1 and CDR2 (germline): SGHRS, YFSETQ. J gave up 0 bases and V 6 bases, and 6 bases lay outside the gene matches. The CDR3 has 14 amino acids.

This chain uses TRBV9 with TRBJ1-6; D is uncertain. Germline lookup yields CDR1 SGDLS and CDR2 YYNGEE. V lost 4 bases to trimming and J lost 10 bases, with 15 bases between them. The CDR3 covers 14 residues. CDR3 amino acids: CASSSSIGISPLHF. CDR3 nucleotide sequence: TGTGCCAGCAGCTCGAGTATCGGGATCTCACCCCTCCACTTT.

V gene TRBV30 combines with J gene TRBJ2-3; 9 bases agree with TRBD2. In germline, CDR1 is GTSNPN, CDR2 SVGIG (reference sequence). V lost 0 bases to trimming and J lost 6 bases; unmatched junction nucleotides: 4. The CDR3 runs to 14 residues. CDR3 region: CAWSVLAGTDTQYF. CDR3 coding DNA: TGTGCCTGGAGTGTGCTAGCGGGGACGGATACGCAGTATTTT.

The genes are TRBV30 and TRBJ1-6, with 7 bases fitting TRBD1. The germline gives CDR1 GTSNPN, CDR2 SVGIG (reference sequence). V trimming: 3 bases; J trimming: 7 bases; junction bases outside the gene matches: 3. This CDR3 has 13 amino acids. The CDR3 bases are TGTGCCTGGAGGGGACAGACAAATTCACCCCTCCACTTT. It encodes CAWRGQTNSPLHF. Supplemented by reference TRBV30 and TRBJ1-6, the full variable domain reads SQTIHQWPATLVQPVGSPLSLECTVEGTSNPNLYWYRQAAGRGLQLLFYSVGIGQISSEVPQNLSASRPQDRQFILSSKKLLLSDSGFYLCAWRGQTNSPLHFGNGTRLTVT.

J is TRBJ2-3 and V is TRBV12-3 or TRBV12-4; no clear D gene. V dropped 3 bases and J dropped 4 bases, with 5 bases sitting between them. This CDR3 region has 12 residues. The chain's CDR3 is CASSFRADTQYF. The CDR3 DNA reads TGTGCCAGCAGTTTCCGGGCAGATACGCAGTATTTT.